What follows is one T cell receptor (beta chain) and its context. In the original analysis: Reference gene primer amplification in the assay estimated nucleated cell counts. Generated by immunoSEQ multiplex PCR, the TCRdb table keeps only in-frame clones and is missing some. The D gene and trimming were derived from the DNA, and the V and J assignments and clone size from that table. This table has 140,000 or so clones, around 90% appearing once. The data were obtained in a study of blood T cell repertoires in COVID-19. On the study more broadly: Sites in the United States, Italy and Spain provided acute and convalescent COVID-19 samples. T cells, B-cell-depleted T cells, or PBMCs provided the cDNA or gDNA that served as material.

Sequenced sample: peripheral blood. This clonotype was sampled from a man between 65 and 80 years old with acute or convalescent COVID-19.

The CDR3 DNA follows: TGTGCCAGCAGCCTGGGGCTCACAGATACGCAGTATTTT. Amino acid sequence: CASSLGLTDTQYF. The gene calls are TRBV7-9 and TRBJ2-3, with D maybe TRBD1 (5 bases). The length of the CDR3 is 13 residues. Trimming took 5 bases from V and 2 from J, leaving 8 bases between them. Germline-derived CDR1 and CDR2 are SEHNR and FQNEAQ (reference sequence).